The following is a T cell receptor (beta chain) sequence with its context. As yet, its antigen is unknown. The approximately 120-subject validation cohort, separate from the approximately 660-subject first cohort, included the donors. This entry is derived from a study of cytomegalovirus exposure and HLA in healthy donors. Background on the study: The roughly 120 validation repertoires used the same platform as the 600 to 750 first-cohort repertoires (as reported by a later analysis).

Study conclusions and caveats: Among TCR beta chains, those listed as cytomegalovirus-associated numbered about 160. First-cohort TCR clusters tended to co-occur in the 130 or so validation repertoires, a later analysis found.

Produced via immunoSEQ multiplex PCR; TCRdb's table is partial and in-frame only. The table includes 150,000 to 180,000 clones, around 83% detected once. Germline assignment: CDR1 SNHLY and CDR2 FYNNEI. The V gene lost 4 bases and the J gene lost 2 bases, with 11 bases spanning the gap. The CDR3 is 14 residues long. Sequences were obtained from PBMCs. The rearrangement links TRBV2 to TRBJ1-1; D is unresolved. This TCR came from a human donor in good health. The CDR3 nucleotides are TGTGCCAGCAGTGCACAGAACTTTAACACTGAAGCTTTCTTT. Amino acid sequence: CASSAQNFNTEAFF.